This TCR beta chain was sequenced in a study of cytomegalovirus exposure and HLA in healthy donors. Study-level points and caveats: Many donors shared some public TCRs, even though most TCR sequences were rare.

Assay: immunoSEQ multiplex PCR; the TCRdb copy retains only in-frame clones and omits some. The data contain a few hundred thousand clones, approximately 90% of them singletons. This clone was detected a few times. The antigen is undetermined. The specimen was PBMCs. This sequence was found in a woman aged 18-29 years in good health and CMV-seronegative.

CDR3 DNA sequence: TGTGCCAGCAGAACGGGACAGGGGTATGGCTACACCTTC. Residues: CASRTGQGYGYTF. The chain carries TRBV28 and TRBJ1-2; 10 bases are a match to TRBD1. V shed 6 bases, J shed 5 bases, and the junction held 3 bases outside the gene matches. CDR1 is MDHEN and CDR2 is SYDVKM in the germline V gene. This CDR3 region has 13 residues.